This T cell receptor beta chain was documented in a study of shared clonotypes between healthy human individuals (dated by TCRdb to the early 2020s). Background on the whole study: The cohort comprised a couple of women and a few men aged 18 to 49 years. For each donor, CD4 naive and CD4 memory were each run on three plates, CD8 naive on two plates, and CD8 memory on one plate. Between about 0.9 and 9 billion PBMCs per donor were obtained by leukapheresis. Blood TCR repertoires of roughly 5 healthy adults were deeply sequenced to estimate repertoire size and the extent of clonotype sharing between individuals. Libraries were prepared and TCR repertoires were sequenced by different laboratories using diverse techniques, in order to increase sequencing depth and limit assay-specific biases. Study-level results and caveats: Across a handful of donors, roughly 5.4% of naive CD4, more than 3% of naive CD8, 2.3% of memory CD4, and under 0.45% of memory CD8 clonotypes were shared. Based on pairwise subsampling, the degree of clonotype sharing among donors was expected to be affected by sequencing depth. Estimated clonotype richness was generally larger for naive than for memory subsets. Sampling was restricted to blood, and TCR repertoires in tissue are likely to differ from TCR repertoires in blood. Compared with non-shared clonotypes, the clonotypes found in all four sorted-subset donors had higher generation probabilities. Rarefaction of sorted-subset datasets indicated incomplete sequencing despite the large sequencing depth. The genetic and exposure-history diversity represented was limited by the small number of donors.

Using the deep immunoSEQ assay, multiplex PCR amplified TCR CDR3 regions from genomic DNA. Extracted genomic DNA from each cell subset was distributed evenly across all wells of several immunoSEQ 96-well plates, and each plate was treated as a replicate. For sorted subsets, each replicate PCR was loaded with about 0.2 ug genomic DNA, equivalent to 30,000 or so T cell genomes. Purified libraries were quantified with a Qubit 3.0 fluorometer, sized on a Bioanalyzer 2100, and re-quantified with the KAPA Library Quantification kit. Each immunoSEQ 96-well plate was sequenced on its own single-read 150-cycle Illumina NextSeq 550 flow cell. Regarding the original processing steps: The immunoSEQ output contained only junctional sequences without quality scores, so filtering could not match that applied to full-length reads. To assign V/J genes and CDR3, sequences were annotated using PyIR, a Python wrapper for IgBLAST v1.9, with IMGT germline references. Reads were filtered out if the reads had weak V/J assignments (E-value above 1e-6), no CDR3, stop codons, out-of-frame junctions, or ambiguous translated residues. A V3J clonotype was defined by an identical inferred V gene, J gene, and CDR3 amino acid sequence. Percentage overlap between repertoires was calculated by dividing the number of shared unique clonotypes by the size of the smaller repertoire. Richness of each repertoire was evaluated using RTK rarefaction, the Chao1 estimator, and Recon v2.1 estimates of unobserved clonotypes. Generation probabilities for all TCRbeta clonotypes obtained by the gDNA method from a handful of donors were computed using OLGA. Held by TCRdb, this immuneACCESS table contains in-frame sequences only and omits some clones. Under half of the omission traces to an unresolved V gene where checked; the cause of the rest is unknown. The DNA was the basis for D and trimming; V, J and clone size are from that table. The table for this sample lists more than 2,000,000 clones; 93% of them were counted only once. The ten biggest clones cover 0.39% of the sample.

CDR1 and CDR2, per the germline V gene (reference sequence), are LNHNV and YYDKDF. V loses 4 bases of germline sequence and J loses 5 bases, and the interval between the two ends is 14 bases. The CDR3 spans 15 residues, from the cysteine through the phenylalanine. This entry keeps only the CDR3 DNA: 45 bases, framed from base 1. About this clone itself: The antigen it recognizes is unknown. No qualities accompany the bases; no much larger clone lies one base away.

The donors were healthy, HIV-negative adults with no recently reported acute infections or vaccinations. Every donor was a Caucasian adult residing in Nashville, Tennessee, USA. CD4+ T cells were enriched by magnetic negative selection; naive cells were then positively selected on CD45RA, and the negative fraction formed the memory subset. Blood was obtained by leukapheresis, after which PBMCs were separated by Ficoll-Histopaque density gradient centrifugation and cryopreserved in liquid nitrogen vapor phase. Analytical flow cytometry was used to check the purity and quantity of every magnetically sorted T cell population. From each sorted fraction, genomic DNA was isolated and quantified by UV absorbance on a Nanodrop 2000c.

The chain joins TRBV15 to TRBJ1-4; the D gene cannot be resolved reliably. Sequenced material: naive CD4+ T cells from PBMCs. This specimen's cell subset or site label, interpreted: CD45RA+ positively selected. The clonotype was recovered from a man between 18 and 29 years old in good health. Some clones in this sample may be carry-over from other donors' samples. This receptor carries the CDR3 CATSNRPDGNEKLFF. DNA sequence: TGTGCCACCAGCAACCGACCCGACGGCAATGAAAAACTGTTTTTT. With the rest looked up from the reference TRBV15 and TRBJ1-4 genes rather than sequenced, the full variable domain is DAMVIQNPRYQVTQFGKPVTLSCSQTLNHNVMYWYQQKSSQAPKLLFHYYDKDFNNEADTPDNFQSRRPNTSFCFLDIRSPGLGDTAMYLCATSNRPDGNEKLFFGSGTQLSVL.